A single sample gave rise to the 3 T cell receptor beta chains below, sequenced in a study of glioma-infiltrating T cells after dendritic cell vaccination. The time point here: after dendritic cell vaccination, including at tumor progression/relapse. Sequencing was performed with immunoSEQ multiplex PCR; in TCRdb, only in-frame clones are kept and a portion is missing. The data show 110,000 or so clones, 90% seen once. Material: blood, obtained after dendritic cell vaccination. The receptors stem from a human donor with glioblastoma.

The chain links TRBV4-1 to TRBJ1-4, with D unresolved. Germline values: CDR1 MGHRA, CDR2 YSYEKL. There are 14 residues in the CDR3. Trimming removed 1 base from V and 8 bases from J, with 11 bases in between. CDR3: CASSQVESREKLFF. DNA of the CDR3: TGCGCCAGCAGCCAAGTCGAATCTAGGGAAAAACTGTTTTTT.

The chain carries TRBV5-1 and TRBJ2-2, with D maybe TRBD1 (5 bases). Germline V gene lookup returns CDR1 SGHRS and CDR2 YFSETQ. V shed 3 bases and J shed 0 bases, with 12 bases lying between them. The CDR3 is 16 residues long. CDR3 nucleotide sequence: TGCGCCAGCAGCTGGGGCCACAGAGCGAACACCGGGGAGCTGTTTTTT. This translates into CASSWGHRANTGELFF.

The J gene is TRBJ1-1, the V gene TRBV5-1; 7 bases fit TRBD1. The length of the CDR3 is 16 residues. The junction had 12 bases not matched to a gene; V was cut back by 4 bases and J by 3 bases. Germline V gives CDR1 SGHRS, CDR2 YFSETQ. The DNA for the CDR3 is TGCGCCAGCAGCCTACCTACAGGGGAAGGGGACACTGAAGCTTTCTTT. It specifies CASSLPTGEGDTEAFF. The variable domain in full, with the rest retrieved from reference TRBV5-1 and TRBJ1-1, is KAGVTQTPRYLIKTRGQQVTLSCSPISGHRSVSWYQQTPGQGLQFLFEYFSETQRNKGNFPGRFSGRQFSNSRSEMNVSTLELGDSALYLCASSLPTGEGDTEAFFGQGTRLTVV.